The rows below give T cell receptor beta chains drawn from one sample of a study of regulatory T cells in long-lasting Graves disease. MiXCR, run by TCRdb on the multiplex PCR reads, gives a single entry per CDR3 protein. Altogether some 450,000 distinct CDR3 sequences are present, about 25% being singletons, with the ten largest covering around 24%. Sequenced here: peripheral blood mononuclear cells (PBMCs), sampled when the disease was refractory, from a patient treated with antithyroid drugs. The receptors here all came from a female donor with Graves disease. CDR3s include the opening cysteine and the closing phenylalanine or tryptophan. A D gene is named only where the DNA matches it firmly. Clone size is not always given. Where it is, it says once, few, many or a class for expanded clones.

J	size	D	V	DNA	CDR3
TRBJ2-7	few	TRBD1	TRBV2	TGTGCCAGCAATACCGGGACAGGAGCCCGCTACGAGCAGTACTTC	CASNTGTGARYEQYF
TRBJ2-7	many	-	TRBV29-1	TGCAGCGTTGTGCCAGGGTGGTCCTACGAGCAGTACTTC	CSVVPGWSYEQYF
TRBJ1-2	many	-	TRBV28	TGTGCCAGCAGTTCCAGGGGAGGAAACTATGGCTACACCTTC	CASSSRGGNYGYTF
TRBJ2-1	-	-	TRBV6-2/TRBV6-3	TGTGCCAGCAGTTATAGCAATGAGCAGTTCTTC	CASSYSNEQFF
TRBJ2-7	once	-	TRBV4-2	TGTGCCAGCAGCCAAGATTCTGGGCAGGGGATAGGGGAGCAGTACTTC	CASSQDSGQGIGEQYF
TRBJ2-7	few	-	TRBV4-2	TGTGCCAGCAGCCCGAGGGGCGGGCGGAGCTCCTACGAGCAGTACTTC	CASSPRGGRSSYEQYF
TRBJ1-6	few	-	TRBV10-3	TGTGCCATCAGGAAACAGGCAAATCGCTCACCCCTCCACTTT	CAIRKQANRSPLHF
TRBJ2-7	few	TRBD1	TRBV6-2/TRBV6-3	TGTGCCAGCAGTGACCCGACAGGGCGAATCAACGAGCAGTACTTC	CASSDPTGRINEQYF
TRBJ1-2	-	-	TRBV5-6	TGTGCCAGCAGCTTGGGGTTTGGCCACACCTTC	CASSLGFGHTF
TRBJ1-2	many	TRBD1	TRBV2	TGTGCCAGCAGTGAGGGGACAGGGAACTATGGCTACACCTTC	CASSEGTGNYGYTF
TRBJ2-7	-	TRBD1	TRBV7-3	TGTGCCAGCAGCTATTCACAGGGGCGGGAGCAGTACTTC	CASSYSQGREQYF
TRBJ1-1	once	-	TRBV6-5	TGTGCCAGCAGTTACCTCACCGTGGCCGGGAGGACTGAAGCTTTCTTT	CASSYLTVAGRTEAFF
TRBJ2-6	many	-	TRBV30	TGTGCCTGGAGTATTAACGTCCTGACTTTC	CAWSINVLTF
TRBJ1-2	many	-	TRBV7-9	TGTGCCAGCAGCTCACTTAAAACAGGGCTCTATGGCTACACCTTC	CASSSLKTGLYGYTF
TRBJ2-7	few	-	TRBV7-9	TGTGCCAGCAGCTTACCCTCGACAGGAAACTACGAGCAGTACTTC	CASSLPSTGNYEQYF
TRBJ1-1	few	-	TRBV7-2	TGTGCCAGCACCGTACGGGGCCTCAACACTGAAGCTTTCTTT	CASTVRGLNTEAFF